The 20 T cell receptor beta chains below were found in one sample sequenced in a study of blood T cell repertoires in COVID-19. Clones were read by immunoSEQ multiplex PCR, and TCRdb kept only the in-frame ones, dropping some. The profile shows around 230,000 clones, about 83% of them singletons. The material sequenced was peripheral blood. The receptors shown here come from a woman between 40 and 55 years old with active or convalescent COVID-19.

The chain employs TRBV7-9 and TRBJ2-7, with a weak D call TRBD2 (5 bases). CDR3 length: 14 residues. Germline CDR1 is SEHNR and CDR2 is FQNEAQ (reference sequence). V lost 5 bases and J lost 4, with 15 bases in between. The CDR3 sequence: CASSPFFGEYEQYF. CDR3 nucleotides: TGTGCCAGCAGCCCATTTTTCGGGGAATACGAGCAGTACTTC.

This chain links TRBV9 with TRBJ2-1, with 14 bases matching TRBD2. This CDR3 has 19 amino acids. CDR1 is SGDLS, CDR2 YYNGEE, per germline. The junction had 8 bases not matched to a gene; V was cut back by 2 bases and J by 1 base. The CDR3 DNA reads as TGTGCCAGCAGCGTGAGTAAGGGACTAGCGGGAGCATCCTACAATGAGCAGTTCTTC. The encoded protein is CASSVSKGLAGASYNEQFF. Variable domain in full (rest from reference TRBV9 and TRBJ2-1): DSGVTQTPKHLITATGQRVTLRCSPRSGDLSVYWYQQSLDQGLQFLIQYYNGEERAKGNILERFSAQQFPDLHSELNLSSLELGDSALYFCASSVSKGLAGASYNEQFFGPGTRLTVL.

There are many counts of this clone. The chain combines TRBV12-3 or TRBV12-4 with TRBJ1-2; TRBD1 matches at 8 bases. The CDR3 length is 12 residues. The trim removed 6 bases at V and 11 bases at J, leaving 8 bases unmatched. CDR3 sequence: CASSLGQGWYTF. CDR3 in DNA: TGTGCCAGCAGCCTAGGACAGGGATGGTACACCTTC.

The genes are TRBV7-3 and TRBJ2-1; D may be TRBD2 (5 bases). Per the germline V gene, CDR1 is SGHTA and CDR2 is FQGTGA. The CDR3 length is 12 residues. Trimming cost V 8 bases and J 1 base, with 6 bases left between them. As DNA, the CDR3 is TGTGCCAGCGGGAGATCCTACAATGAGCAGTTCTTC. Translation gives CASGRSYNEQFF. Complete variable domain (other parts from reference TRBV7-3 and TRBJ2-1): GAGVSQTPSNKVTEKGKYVELRCDPISGHTALYWYRQSLGQGPEFLIYFQGTGAADDSGLPNDRFFAVRPEGSVSTLKIQRTERGDSAVYLCASGRSYNEQFFGPGTRLTVL.

The sample holds one count of this clone. The chain combines TRBV7-8 with TRBJ1-3; 8 bases fit TRBD1. Trimming at V came to 5 bases and at J to 4 bases, leaving 10 bases not matched to a gene. Germline V CDR1 and CDR2: SGHVS, FQNEAQ. CDR3 length equals 16 residues. Here the CDR3 reads CASSRGAGGPGNTIYF. As DNA, the CDR3 is TGTGCCAGCAGCCGGGGGGCAGGGGGCCCGGGAAACACCATATATTTT.

In its sample, this clone was seen once. This chain's CDR3 is CASSSLSFNEKLFF. CDR3 nucleotide sequence: TGTGCCAGCAGCTCACTGTCTTTCAATGAAAAACTGTTTTTT. The chain joins TRBV5-6 to TRBJ1-4, with D hard to call. CDR3 length equals 14 residues. Between the trimmed V and J ends, which lost 3 bases and 5 bases, there was a span of 11 bases. CDR1 and CDR2 (germline): SGHDT, YYEEEE.

The chain links TRBV4-1 to TRBJ1-5; possibly TRBD1 for D (5 bases). Trimming left V 2 bases short and J 6 bases short, with 17 bases between. Germline CDR1 reads MGHRA; CDR2 reads YSYEKL. This CDR3 has 16 residues. For the CDR3, the DNA is TGCGCCAGCAGCCAAAGAGGCCAGGGCGGGGGTCAGCCCCAGCATTTT. Encoded protein: CASSQRGQGGGQPQHF.

Regarding this clone: The sample contains more than one DNA sequence encoding this CDR3. The rearrangement links TRBV4-1 to TRBJ1-1, with D maybe TRBD1 (5 bases). CDR1 and CDR2 from the germline V gene are MGHRA and YSYEKL. CDR3 length: 14 amino acids. V lost 1 base and J lost 5, with 11 bases in between. The chain's CDR3 is CASSQGGGGTEAFF. CDR3 sequence (DNA): TGCGCCAGCAGCCAAGGGGGGGGTGGGACTGAAGCTTTCTTT.

The chain recombines TRBV15 with TRBJ2-1; D is unresolved. Germline-derived CDR1 and CDR2 are LNHNV and YYDKDF (reference sequence). The CDR3 runs 13 residues. Trimming took off 0 bases at V and 10 bases at J, with 10 bases between the two ends. The CDR3 DNA reads TGTGCCACCAGCAGAGATTCTATATGGGAGCAGTTCTTC. This encodes CATSRDSIWEQFF.

V and J are TRBV28 and TRBJ1-2; tentatively, D is TRBD1 (6 bases). V was pared by 3 bases and J by 7 bases, with 15 bases between. CDR1 MDHEN and CDR2 SYDVKM come from the germline V gene. The CDR3 totals 14 residues. The CDR3 protein is CASSFGGGIFGYTF. In DNA form, the CDR3 reads TGTGCCAGCAGTTTCGGGGGGGGCATTTTTGGCTACACCTTC.

This clone was picked up one time. Other DNA sequences in the sample encode the same CDR3. The chain uses TRBV5-1 and TRBJ1-1; 7 bases agree with TRBD1. V lost 2 bases to trimming and J lost 3 bases; unmatched junction nucleotides: 4. The length of the CDR3 is 14 residues. Germline values: CDR1 SGHRS, CDR2 YFSETQ. CDR3 in DNA: TGCGCCAGCAGCTTATACAGGGGACACACTGAAGCTTTCTTT. Translated, it gives CASSLYRGHTEAFF. Full variable domain (remainder filled in from reference TRBV5-1 and TRBJ1-1): KAGVTQTPRYLIKTRGQQVTLSCSPISGHRSVSWYQQTPGQGLQFLFEYFSETQRNKGNFPGRFSGRQFSNSRSEMNVSTLELGDSALYLCASSLYRGHTEAFFGQGTRLTVV.

The V and J genes are TRBV6-6 and TRBJ1-5; a weak D match, TRBD1 (5 bases). V was shortened by 5 bases and J by 4 bases, with 15 bases between the two germline ends. This CDR3 has 15 residues. The germline CDR1 and CDR2 sequences are MNHNY and SVGAGI (reference sequence). CDR3 DNA sequence: TGTGCCAGCAGTCCCCCGGCTGGGGGGAATCAGCCCCAGCATTTT. It yields the protein CASSPPAGGNQPQHF.

The table lists this clone with a count of one. The chain couples TRBV11-2 to TRBJ1-1, with 12 bases fitting TRBD1. V was pared by 3 bases and J by 5 bases, with 7 bases of the junction left unmatched. Germline lookup yields CDR1 SGHAT and CDR2 FQNNGV. The CDR3 consists of 16 residues. CDR3: CASSLGTGGGWTEAFF. The DNA for the CDR3 is TGTGCCAGCAGCTTGGGGACAGGGGGCGGGTGGACTGAAGCTTTCTTT.

The chain couples TRBV9 to TRBJ2-3; TRBD2 matches at 14 bases. The CDR3 runs 16 residues. The trim removed 4 bases at V and 6 bases at J, leaving 7 bases unmatched. Germline values: CDR1 SGDLS, CDR2 YYNGEE. The CDR3 DNA is TGTGCCAGCAGCCCGACTAGCGGGGGGGGATTCGATACGCAGTATTTT. It codes for CASSPTSGGGFDTQYF.

The CDR3: CASRPHRVEAFF. The CDR3 nucleotides are TGTGCCAGCAGACCCCACAGGGTAGAGGCTTTCTTT. The chain employs TRBV28 and TRBJ1-1; a weak D match, TRBD1 (6 bases). Germline-derived CDR1 and CDR2 are MDHEN and SYDVKM. There are 12 residues in the CDR3. Trimming cost V 6 bases and J 11 bases, with 16 bases left between them. The whole variable domain, filled in from reference TRBV28 and TRBJ1-1, reads DVKVTQSSRYLVKRTGEKVFLECVQDMDHENMFWYRQDPGLGLRLIYFSYDVKMKEKGDIPEGYSVSREKKERFSLILESASTNQTSMYLCASRPHRVEAFFGQGTRLTVV.

Notes on this clone: In the same sample, other DNA sequences code for this CDR3. V and J are TRBV5-1 and TRBJ2-1; no reliable D call. Germline V lookup: CDR1 SGHRS, CDR2 YFSETQ. V lost 4 bases and J 7 bases, leaving 6 bases between the germline ends. The CDR3 runs to 11 residues. CDR3 protein: CASSLSNEQFF. Written as DNA, the CDR3 is TGCGCCAGCAGCCTCTCTAATGAGCAGTTCTTC.

This clone appeared a single time. The chain combines TRBV11-3 with TRBJ2-7; 9 nucleotides match TRBD1. The J segment lost 3 bases and the V segment lost 1 base, leaving 1 base of the junction unmatched. In germline, CDR1 is SGHNT, CDR2 YENEEA. This CDR3 is 14 amino acids long. The CDR3 nucleotides read TGTGCCAGCAGCTTAGGGGACAGGGTCTACGAGCAGTACTTC. This translates into CASSLGDRVYEQYF.

The chain links TRBV19 to TRBJ1-1; 7 bases map to TRBD1. CDR1 is LNHDA, CDR2 SQIVND, per germline (reference sequence). This CDR3 has 14 amino acids. The ends lost 6 bases at V and 4 bases at J; junction bases unmatched: 8. The CDR3 DNA is TGTGCCAGTAGAAAGGGGGCTCGGATCACTGAAGCTTTCTTT. Translation: CASRKGARITEAFF.

The chain uses TRBV5-1 and TRBJ2-4; maybe TRBD2 (5 bases). The length of the CDR3 is 14 residues. The V gene's germline CDR1 is SGHRS and CDR2 YFSETQ. The V end lost 0 bases, the J end lost 4 bases, and 8 bases lay between the germline ends. The CDR3: CASSLEPGKNIQYF. DNA for the CDR3: TGCGCCAGCAGCTTGGAGCCGGGGAAAAACATTCAGTACTTC.

There are a few counts of this clone. The rearrangement uses TRBV11-2 and TRBJ2-2; D is ambiguous. V was pared by 3 bases and J by 2 bases, with 7 bases between. Germline lookup yields CDR1 SGHAT and CDR2 FQNNGV. The CDR3 extends over 14 amino acids. The CDR3 sequence is CASSLERNTGELFF. Written as DNA, the CDR3 is TGTGCCAGCAGCTTGGAGAGAAACACCGGGGAGCTGTTTTTT.